A selection of T cell receptor beta chains follows, all from one sample in a study of blood T cell repertoires in COVID-19. TCRdb keeps only in-frame clones here, not all; method: immunoSEQ multiplex PCR. Of around 220,000 clones in the sample, approximately 84% were seen once. Sequencing was done on a sample of peripheral blood. The receptors come from a woman of 80 years or more with COVID-19, enrolled during active disease. CDR3s include the opening cysteine and the closing phenylalanine or tryptophan. A D gene is named only where the DNA matches it firmly.

TRBV4-1	TRBJ1-3	-	CASSQAGIRGNTIYF
TRBV6-6	TRBJ1-6	TRBD1	CASSYSTGTGDSPLHF
TRBV29-1	TRBJ1-1	TRBD1	CSVAQGENTEAFF
TRBV5-1	TRBJ2-1	TRBD2	CASSAQEAGVYNEQFF
TRBV5-1	TRBJ2-1	TRBD2	CASIPRPGGSSYNEQFF
TRBV29-1	TRBJ1-2	-	CSVEERGNYGYTF
TRBV5-4	TRBJ1-2	-	CASSLGQLSNYGYTF
TRBV29-1	TRBJ2-2	TRBD1	CSGGQGVNTGELFF
TRBV29-1	TRBJ2-5	TRBD2	CSMSGGQETQYF
TRBV28	TRBJ1-5	-	CATRRGSNQPQHF
TRBV14	TRBJ2-4	-	CASSQSGPRNIQYF
TRBV10-3	TRBJ2-7	TRBD1	CAISGTGTYEQYF
TRBV7-9	TRBJ1-4	-	CASTVGGMLTNEKLFF
TRBV6-5	TRBJ2-1	TRBD2	CASSYTGGDYNEQFF
TRBV5-1	TRBJ1-1	-	CASSPRGPEVTEAFF
TRBV19	TRBJ1-2	TRBD1	CASSTTGGNYGYTF
TRBV5-1	TRBJ2-1	TRBD2	CASSLFSGSGHEQFF
TRBV18	TRBJ1-5	TRBD1	CASSSPGQGLNQPQHF
TRBV12-2	TRBJ2-3	-	CASRPDRASTDTQYF
TRBV4-1	TRBJ2-7	-	CASSQAPAMSSYEQYF
TRBV28	TRBJ2-3	-	CASTSTDTQYF
TRBV7-9	TRBJ2-1	TRBD2	CASSLMLAGVGNEQFF
TRBV6-5	TRBJ2-7	-	CASFEGGTEDYEQYF
TRBV6-5	TRBJ2-1	TRBD2	CASQGLGWDEQFF
TRBV5-1	TRBJ1-1	-	CASSLSGVTEAFF
TRBV6-5	TRBJ2-7	TRBD1	CASSRDRDYEQYF
TRBV25-1	TRBJ1-1	TRBD1	CASRDPTGGVTEAFF
TRBV6-6	TRBJ1-6	TRBD1	CASRQGTGNNSPLHF
TRBV28	TRBJ1-1	-	CASRLRGGNTEAFF
TRBV6-1	TRBJ1-1	TRBD1	CASSDNRGRRTEAFF
TRBV19	TRBJ1-1	-	CASSSITGTEAFF
TRBV14	TRBJ2-5	TRBD2	CASSPQRGLVETQYF
TRBV12-5	TRBJ2-7	-	CASSEDRSYEQYF
TRBV5-1	TRBJ1-1	-	CASSLDGQDYGAFF